A single sample is the source of the 5 T cell receptor beta chains below, sequenced in a study of metastatic and nonmetastatic thyroid tumors. TCRdb reprocessed the PCR reads via MiXCR. The table includes 9,400 or so clones, 31% detected once. There were no patients who had received any treatment before thyroid surgery. The sequenced material came from adjacent normal tissue. These TCRs come from a female donor with papillary thyroid cancer or a benign thyroid nodule (not recorded which). Some clones in this sample may be carry-over from other donors' samples.

This clone has more than one count but fewer than ten. The V call is TRBV30, the J call TRBJ2-7; 7 nucleotides line up with TRBD1. The CDR3 is 14 amino acids. J lost 2 bases, V lost 0 bases, and 4 bases had no gene match. Germline V gene lookup returns CDR1 GTSNPN and CDR2 SVGIG (reference sequence). The CDR3: CAWSVRGQTYEQYF. DNA of the CDR3: TGTGCCTGGAGTGTAAGGGGACAGACCTACGAGCAGTACTTC.

The chain couples TRBV10-3 to TRBJ1-5; D is possibly TRBD1 (6 bases). The V end was cut by 10 bases, the J end by 0 bases, with 16 bases between. The CDR3 loop spans 15 amino acids. Germline lookup yields CDR1 ENHRY and CDR2 SYGVKD. CDR3 residues: CATRRQDDSNQPQHF. CDR3 coding DNA: TGTGCCACCCGCCGACAGGACGATAGCAATCAGCCCCAGCATTTT.

The CDR3 nucleotides are TGTGCCAGCACTTCCACTAGGGACTCCTACGAGCAGTACTTC. It translates to CASTSTRDSYEQYF. V and J are TRBV7-2 and TRBJ2-7, with TRBD2 as a possible D gene (5 bases). Per the germline V gene, CDR1 is SGHTA and CDR2 is FQGNSA. Deletions cut 7 bases from V and 0 bases from J, with 13 bases between. The CDR3 runs 14 residues.

This clone was detected only once. This chain uses TRBV5-5 with TRBJ1-1; D not resolved. CDR1 is SGHKS and CDR2 is YYEKEE in the germline V gene (reference sequence). CDR3 length: 13 residues. Trimming cost V 0 bases and J 6 bases, with 9 bases left between them. CDR3 sequence: CASSLGVGPEAFF. The CDR3 DNA reads TGTGCCAGCAGCTTGGGGGTGGGCCCTGAAGCTTTCTTT.

The chain joins TRBV4-1 to TRBJ1-4; 8 bases match TRBD1. Germline lookup yields CDR1 MGHRA and CDR2 YSYEKL. The ends lost 4 bases at V and 2 bases at J; junction bases unmatched: 6. This CDR3 has 16 residues. This CDR3 is CASSRYTGGTNEKLFF. Here the CDR3 DNA reads TGCGCCAGCAGCCGATACACAGGGGGGACTAATGAAAAACTGTTTTTT.